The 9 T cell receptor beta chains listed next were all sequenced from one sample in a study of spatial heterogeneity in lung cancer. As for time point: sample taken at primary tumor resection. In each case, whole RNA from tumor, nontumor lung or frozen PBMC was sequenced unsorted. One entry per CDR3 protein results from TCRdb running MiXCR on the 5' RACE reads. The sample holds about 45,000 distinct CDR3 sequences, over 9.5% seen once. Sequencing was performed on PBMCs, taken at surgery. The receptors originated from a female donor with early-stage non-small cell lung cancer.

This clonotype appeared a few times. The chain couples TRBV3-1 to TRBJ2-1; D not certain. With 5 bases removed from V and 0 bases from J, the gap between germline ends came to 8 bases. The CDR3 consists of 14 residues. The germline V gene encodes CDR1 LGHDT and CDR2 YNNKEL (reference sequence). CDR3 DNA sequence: TGTGCCAGCAGCGGCGCAGTCTCCTACAATGAGCAGTTCTTC. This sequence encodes CASSGAVSYNEQFF.

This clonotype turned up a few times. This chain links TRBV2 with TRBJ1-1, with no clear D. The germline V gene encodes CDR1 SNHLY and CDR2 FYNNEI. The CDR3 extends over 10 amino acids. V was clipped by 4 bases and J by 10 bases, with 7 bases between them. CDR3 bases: TGTGCCAGCAGTGCGGCCACAGCTTTCTTT. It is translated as CASSAATAFF.

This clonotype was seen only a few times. The CDR3, as DNA: TGCAGTGCTAGAGATCGGAGGCTAGCGGGGGGACTCACAGATACGCAGTATTTT. Amino acid sequence: CSARDRRLAGGLTDTQYF. This chain joins TRBV20-1 and TRBJ2-3; the match to TRBD2 covers 11 bases. The trim removed 0 bases at V and 2 bases at J, leaving 10 bases unmatched. This CDR3 contains 18 residues. CDR1 and CDR2 from the germline V gene are DFQATT and SNEGSKA (reference sequence).

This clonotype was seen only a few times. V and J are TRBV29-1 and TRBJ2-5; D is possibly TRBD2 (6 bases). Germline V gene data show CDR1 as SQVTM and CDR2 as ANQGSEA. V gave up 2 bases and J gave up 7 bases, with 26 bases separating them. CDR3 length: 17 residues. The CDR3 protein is CSVERWAKSGQTRTQYF. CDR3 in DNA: TGCAGCGTTGAAAGGTGGGCCAAAAGCGGGCAAACAAGGACCCAGTACTTC.

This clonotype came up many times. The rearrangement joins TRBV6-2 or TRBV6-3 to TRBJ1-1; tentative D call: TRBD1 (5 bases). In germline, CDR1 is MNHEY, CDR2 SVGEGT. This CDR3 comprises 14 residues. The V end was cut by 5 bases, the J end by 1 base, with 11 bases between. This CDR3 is CASSQGFWNTEAFF. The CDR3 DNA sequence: TGTGCCAGCAGTCAGGGTTTCTGGAACACTGAAGCTTTCTTT.

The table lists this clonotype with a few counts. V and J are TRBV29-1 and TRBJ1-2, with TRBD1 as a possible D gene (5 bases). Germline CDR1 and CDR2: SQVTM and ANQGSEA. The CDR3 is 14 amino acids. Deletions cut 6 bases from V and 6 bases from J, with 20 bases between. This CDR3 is CSVADGHDIHGYTF. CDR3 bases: TGCAGCGTGGCCGATGGACACGACATCCATGGCTACACCTTC.

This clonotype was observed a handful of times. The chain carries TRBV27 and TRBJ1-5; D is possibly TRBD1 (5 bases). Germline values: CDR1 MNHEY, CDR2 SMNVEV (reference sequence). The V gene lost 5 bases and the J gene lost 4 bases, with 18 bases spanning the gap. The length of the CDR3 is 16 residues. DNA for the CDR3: TGTGCCAGCAGTCCAGATGGGGGAGGTCGGAATCAGCCCCAGCATTTT. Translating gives CASSPDGGGRNQPQHF.

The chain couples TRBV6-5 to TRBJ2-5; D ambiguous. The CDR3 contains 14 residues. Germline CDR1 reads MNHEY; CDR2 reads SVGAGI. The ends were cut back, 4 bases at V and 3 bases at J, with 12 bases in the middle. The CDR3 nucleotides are TGTGCCAGCAGTTCCCCGAGGTTGGAAGAGACCCAGTACTTC. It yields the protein CASSSPRLEETQYF.

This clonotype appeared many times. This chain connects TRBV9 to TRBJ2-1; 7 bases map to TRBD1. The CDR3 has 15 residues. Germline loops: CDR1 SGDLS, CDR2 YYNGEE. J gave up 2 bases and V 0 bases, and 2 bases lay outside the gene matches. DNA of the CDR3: TGTGCCAGCAGCGTAGGACAGGGCCCCTACAATGAGCAGTTCTTC. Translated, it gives CASSVGQGPYNEQFF.